What follows describes a single T cell receptor (beta chain). The data were obtained in a study of blood T cell repertoires in COVID-19. CDR1 SNHLY and CDR2 FYNNEI come from the germline V gene. There are 13 residues in the CDR3. Trimming shortened V by 7 bases and J by 1 base, and 10 bases separated the two germline ends. This table comes from immunoSEQ multiplex PCR, and its TCRdb copy is limited to in-frame clones, with some not included. The sample lists 200,000 to 250,000 clones, about nine tenths seen once, with over 0.75% in the top ten. This receptor was obtained from a man in his fifties or sixties who had been exposed to COVID-19. Sample: PBMCs or T cells enriched from blood (not recorded which). V usage is TRBV2 and J usage is TRBJ1-1, with a possible D match to TRBD1 (5 bases). The CDR3 region is CASNWGRNTEAFF. The DNA for the CDR3 is TGTGCCAGCAATTGGGGCCGGAACACTGAAGCTTTCTTT.